One sample yielded the 12 T cell receptor beta chains listed below, sequenced in a study of blood T cell repertoires in COVID-19. Clones were read by immunoSEQ multiplex PCR, and TCRdb kept only the in-frame ones, dropping some. The sample has about 350,000 clones; less than 90% are singletons. Material for sequencing was PBMCs or T cells enriched from blood (not recorded which). These receptors all stem from a woman in her 30s who had recovered from COVID-19.

This clone was found once. The gene calls are TRBV4-2 and TRBJ2-7, with D perhaps matching TRBD1 (8 bases). CDR3 length: 16 residues. The ends were cut back, 0 bases at V and 4 bases at J, with 16 bases in the middle. Germline CDR1 is LGHNA and CDR2 is YNFKEQ. CDR3 loop: CASSQDQPQGGYEQYF. The CDR3 DNA is TGTGCCAGCAGCCAAGACCAACCACAGGGGGGGTACGAGCAGTACTTC.

Comment on this clone: This sample also contains other DNA sequences that code for the same CDR3. As DNA, the CDR3 is TGTGCCAGCAGCTTGTCTAGCGGGGGGCTCAATGAGCAGTTCTTC. Its translation is CASSLSSGGLNEQFF. The chain is built from TRBV7-6 and TRBJ2-1; 11 positions agree with TRBD2. The CDR3 runs to 15 residues. Germline-derived CDR1 and CDR2 are SGHVS and FNYEAQ. V shed 3 bases, J shed 6 bases, and the junction held 4 bases outside the gene matches.

On this clone itself: The same CDR3 can be traced to other DNA sequences in this sample. V is TRBV5-1 and J is TRBJ1-2; D may be TRBD1 (5 bases). With 5 bases removed from V and 2 bases from J, the gap between germline ends came to 10 bases. The CDR3 covers 13 residues. Germline lookup yields CDR1 SGHRS and CDR2 YFSETQ. The CDR3 reads CASSEQGNYGYTF. The CDR3 coding sequence is TGCGCCAGCAGTGAGCAGGGAAACTATGGCTACACCTTC.

V usage is TRBV9 and J usage is TRBJ2-1; TRBD2 agrees at 10 bases. This CDR3 region has 15 residues. The trim removed 4 bases at V and 4 bases at J, leaving 5 bases unmatched. Germline CDR1 and CDR2: SGDLS and YYNGEE. The DNA for the CDR3 is TGTGCCAGCAGCCCCGGACTAGCGGTTTACAATGAGCAGTTCTTC. Translation gives CASSPGLAVYNEQFF.

The chain is built from TRBV27 and TRBJ1-2; D is undetermined. CDR3 length: 13 residues. The germline CDR1 and CDR2 sequences are MNHEY and SMNVEV (reference sequence). V was clipped by 8 bases and J by 8 bases, with 18 bases between them. CDR3 sequence reads: CASRGLAGGGYTF. CDR3 coding DNA: TGTGCCAGCCGTGGCCTCGCCGGCGGGGGCTACACCTTC.

The chain carries TRBV4-2 and TRBJ2-1, with 7 bases fitting TRBD1. Germline V gene sequence: CDR1 LGHNA, CDR2 YNFKEQ. The CDR3 has 17 residues. The V segment lost 4 bases and the J segment 8 bases; nucleotides outside the gene matches: 17. This CDR3 is CASSLVPVYEGADEQFF. In nucleotides, the CDR3 is TGTGCCAGCAGCCTCGTCCCAGTCTATGAGGGGGCCGATGAGCAGTTCTTC.

The V call is TRBV6-5, the J call TRBJ1-2; D is unresolved. V was clipped by 5 bases and J by 1 base, with 11 bases between them. Germline V gene data show CDR1 as MNHEY and CDR2 as SVGAGI. The CDR3 has 14 residues. CDR3 region: CASSPRLINYGYTF. Here the CDR3 DNA reads TGTGCCAGCAGTCCCCGACTGATTAACTATGGCTACACCTTC.

V is TRBV29-1 and J is TRBJ1-5; D gene uncertain. The CDR3 totals 14 residues. Germline V gene sequence: CDR1 SQVTM, CDR2 ANQGSEA. V lost 4 bases and J lost 2, with 12 bases in between. The CDR3 DNA reads as TGCAGCGTTGTTGAGGGCGGTGGCAATCAGCCCCAGCATTTT. It yields the protein CSVVEGGGNQPQHF.

The rearrangement links TRBV27 to TRBJ1-1; D unresolved. Trimming shortened V by 6 bases and J by 0 bases, and 8 bases separated the two germline ends. Looked up from germline, CDR1 is MNHEY and CDR2 is SMNVEV (reference sequence). CDR3 size: 13 residues. CDR3 DNA sequence: TGTGCCAGCAGATTTAATATGAACACTGAAGCTTTCTTT. Its protein product is CASRFNMNTEAFF.

J is TRBJ1-2 and V is TRBV6-5, with D possibly being TRBD1 (5 bases). Between the trimmed V and J ends, which lost 8 bases and 4 bases, there was a span of 17 bases. The germline V gene has CDR1 MNHEY and CDR2 SVGAGI. CDR3 length: 14 residues. This chain's CDR3 is CASLRGGVAYGYTF. The CDR3 DNA reads TGTGCCAGCCTCCGGGGGGGAGTCGCCTATGGCTACACCTTC.

The chain joins TRBV7-6 to TRBJ1-1; 8 nucleotides agree with TRBD1. CDR1 and CDR2 (germline): SGHVS, FNYEAQ. The CDR3 runs to 14 residues. Trimming cost V 5 bases and J 1 base; bases outside gene matches: 3. The CDR3 DNA sequence: TGTGCCAGCAGCCAAGGGACAGGGAACACTGAAGCTTTCTTT. Protein sequence: CASSQGTGNTEAFF. Combining the CDR3 with reference TRBV7-6 and TRBJ1-1 gives the whole variable domain GAGVSQSPRYKVTKRGQDVALRCDPISGHVSLYWYRQALGQGPEFLTYFNYEAQQDKSGLPNDRFSAERPEGSISTLTIQRTEQRDSAMYRCASSQGTGNTEAFFGQGTRLTVV.

The chain combines TRBV5-1 with TRBJ2-3; 7 nucleotides align to TRBD1. V trimming: 2 bases; J trimming: 5 bases; junction bases outside the gene matches: 8. Germline assignment: CDR1 SGHRS and CDR2 YFSETQ. The CDR3 spans 15 residues. CDR3 DNA sequence: TGCGCCAGCAGCTTTAAAGGGGGCGCGGGAGATACGCAGTATTTT. It is translated as CASSFKGGAGDTQYF.